This paragraph covers one TCR beta chain sequence. Germline V lookup: CDR1 SGHNT, CDR2 YYREEE (reference sequence). The CDR3 length is 14 residues. Trimming took off 4 bases at V and 3 bases at J, with 13 bases between the two ends. Clones were read by immunoSEQ multiplex PCR, and TCRdb kept only the in-frame ones, dropping some. The sample includes roughly 550,000 clones, about 80% of them seen just once. This entry comes from a study of shared T cell receptors in the human thymus. These data were likewise used in another study, on human thymus T cells.

This chain joins TRBV5-4 and TRBJ1-1; weak D call: TRBD1 (6 bases). The sequenced sample was thymocytes. The sequence derives from a boy under two years old with a congenital heart defect. The CDR3 loop is CASSGQAGDTEAFF. CDR3 in DNA: TGTGCCAGCAGCGGGCAGGCAGGGGACACTGAAGCTTTCTTT.